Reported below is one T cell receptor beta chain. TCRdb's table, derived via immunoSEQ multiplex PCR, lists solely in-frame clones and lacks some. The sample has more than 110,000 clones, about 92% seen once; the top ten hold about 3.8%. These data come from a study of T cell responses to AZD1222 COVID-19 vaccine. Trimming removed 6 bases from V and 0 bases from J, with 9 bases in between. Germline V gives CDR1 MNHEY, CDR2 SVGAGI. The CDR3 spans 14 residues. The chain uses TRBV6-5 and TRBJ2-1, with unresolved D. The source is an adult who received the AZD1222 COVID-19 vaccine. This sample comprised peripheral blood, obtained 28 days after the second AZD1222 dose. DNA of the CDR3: TGTGCCAGCAGCGTAGATCCCTCCTACAATGAGCAGTTCTTC. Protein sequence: CASSVDPSYNEQFF.